The 10 T cell receptor beta chains given below trace back to one sample, sequenced in a study of naive and memory T cell subsets. Both TRBC1 and TRBC2 were covered by a beta constant-region primer of two equimolar oligonucleotides. Each CDR3 protein gets one entry after TCRdb re-called the UMI-ligation and nested PCR reads with MiXCR. The table records 89,000 or so distinct CDR3 sequences, about 12% of them present only once. Sequenced input: central memory CD4+ T cells from blood. The receptors derive from a human donor in good health.

The J gene is TRBJ1-4, the V gene TRBV10-2; D remains unclear. The CDR3 is 15 amino acids. CDR1 and CDR2 (germline): WSHSY, SAAADI. V lost 0 bases to trimming and J lost 3 bases, with 8 bases between them. The CDR3 is CASSESKGSNEKLFF. The CDR3 DNA reads TGCGCCAGCAGTGAGTCTAAGGGATCTAATGAAAAACTGTTTTTT.

This clonotype has only a few counts. The J gene is TRBJ1-1, the V gene TRBV15; TRBD1 is a possible D gene (6 bases). The CDR3 is 15 amino acids. The germline V gene has CDR1 LNHNV and CDR2 YYDKDF (reference sequence). V lost 3 bases and J lost 7, with 18 bases in between. CDR3 coding DNA: TGTGCCACCAGCAGCGGTCAACAGGGTCAGAGTGAAGCTTTCTTT. Protein product: CATSSGQQGQSEAFF. Full variable domain (missing parts from reference TRBV15 and TRBJ1-1): DAMVIQNPRYQVTQFGKPVTLSCSQTLNHNVMYWYQQKSSQAPKLLFHYYDKDFNNEADTPDNFQSRRPNTSFCFLDIRSPGLGDTAMYLCATSSGQQGQSEAFFGQGTRLTVV.

This clonotype was observed a few times. The chain carries TRBV6-2 or TRBV6-3 and TRBJ2-7, with unresolved D. V was cut by 5 bases and J by 5 bases, with 10 bases left in between. CDR1 and CDR2 (germline): MNHEY, SVGEGT. This CDR3 spans 12 amino acids. In DNA, the CDR3 is TGTGCCAGCAGTGACCTCGCCGACGAGCAGTACTTC. Its translation: CASSDLADEQYF.

This clonotype was counted ten times or more. The chain recombines TRBV19 with TRBJ2-3, with 8 bases identical to TRBD2. CDR1 is LNHDA and CDR2 is SQIVND in the germline V gene (reference sequence). V was pared by 3 bases and J by 2 bases, with 4 bases of the junction left unmatched. The CDR3 contains 15 residues. In DNA form, the CDR3 reads TGTGCCAGTAGTATGAGCGGGGGATCCACAGATACGCAGTATTTT. Translated: CASSMSGGSTDTQYF.

In this sample, this clonotype turned up a few times. The chain links TRBV3-1 to TRBJ2-1; 9 bases map to TRBD2. CDR1 and CDR2 from the germline V gene are LGHDT and YNNKEL (reference sequence). With 0 bases clipped from V and 9 bases from J, the junction kept 9 bases outside the gene matches. The CDR3 is 16 amino acids. The CDR3 sequence: CASSQEGSGSLGEQFF. In DNA form, the CDR3 reads TGTGCCAGCAGCCAAGAAGGTAGCGGGAGTCTAGGTGAGCAGTTCTTC.

This chain uses TRBV29-1 with TRBJ1-5; no firm D call. Trimming took off 6 bases at V and 4 bases at J, with 13 bases between the two ends. CDR1 and CDR2 (germline): SQVTM, ANQGSEA. This CDR3 has 13 residues. Written as DNA, the CDR3 is TGCAGCGTGGCCACTAAGCAGAATCAGCCCCAGCATTTT. Its protein product is CSVATKQNQPQHF.

This clonotype came up a few times. This chain joins TRBV29-1 and TRBJ2-7, with 12 bases lining up with TRBD1. Trimming cost V 7 bases and J 7 bases; bases outside gene matches: 5. The CDR3 sequence is 12 residues long. Per the germline V gene, CDR1 is SQVTM and CDR2 is ANQGSEA. The CDR3 sequence is CSGGQGASEQYF. DNA for the CDR3: TGCAGCGGGGGACAGGGGGCGTCTGAGCAGTACTTC.

This clonotype was counted ten times or more. The J gene is TRBJ2-2, the V gene TRBV20-1, with TRBD2 as a possible D gene (6 bases). Trimming took 2 bases from V and 4 from J, leaving 11 bases between them. The length of the CDR3 is 14 residues. Germline V gene sequence: CDR1 DFQATT, CDR2 SNEGSKA (reference sequence). In DNA form, the CDR3 reads TGCAGTGCTAGAAGGAGGAGGGGCACCGGGGAGCTGTTTTTT. Encoded protein: CSARRRRGTGELFF.

The chain joins TRBV19 to TRBJ2-3; D is perhaps TRBD1 or TRBD2 (5 bases each). The CDR3 runs 14 residues. The V and J ends lost 7 bases and 0 bases respectively, with 11 bases between them. Germline-derived CDR1 and CDR2 are LNHDA and SQIVND (reference sequence). Here the CDR3 DNA reads TGTGCCAGTAAGGCAGGGAGAAGCACAGATACGCAGTATTTT. This sequence encodes CASKAGRSTDTQYF.

J is TRBJ2-2 and V is TRBV5-4, with TRBD2 matching 16 bases. The CDR3 runs 19 residues. With 2 bases clipped from V and 3 bases from J, the junction kept 7 bases outside the gene matches. Germline V gives CDR1 SGHNT, CDR2 YYREEE (reference sequence). As DNA, the CDR3 is TGTGCCAGCAGCTTAGGGACTAGCGGGAGGGGGATCTACACCGGGGAGCTGTTTTTT. Its protein product is CASSLGTSGRGIYTGELFF.